One and the same sample provided the 10 T cell receptor beta chains below, sequenced in a study of T cell changes during pregnancy in multiple sclerosis. Clones were sequenced by immunoSEQ multiplex PCR, and TCRdb holds only the in-frame ones, with some missing. Of about 70,000 clones listed, about 90% are singletons. Sequences were derived from peripheral blood, sampled in the first trimester of pregnancy. The receptors stem from a female donor with multiple sclerosis, enrolled in a pregnancy study.

In DNA, the CDR3 is TGTGCCAGCAGCGCCCCCGGGACTAGCCGCTCCTACAATGAGCAGTTCTTC. Amino acids: CASSAPGTSRSYNEQFF. The genes are TRBV7-9 and TRBJ2-1; 9 nucleotides match TRBD2. Trimming cost V 5 bases and J 0 bases; bases outside gene matches: 8. This CDR3 is built from 17 residues. Germline V gene sequence: CDR1 SEHNR, CDR2 FQNEAQ (reference sequence).

The rearrangement joins TRBV10-3 to TRBJ2-5; TRBD2 is a possible D gene (7 bases). This CDR3 comprises 15 residues. Deletions cut 0 bases from V and 2 bases from J, with 10 bases between. In germline, CDR1 is ENHRY, CDR2 SYGVKD. The CDR3 here is CAISESGRGQETQYF. In nucleotides, the CDR3 is TGTGCCATCAGTGAGTCTGGGAGGGGGCAAGAGACCCAGTACTTC.

The chain couples TRBV30 to TRBJ2-7, with 8 bases matching TRBD1. Germline CDR1 is GTSNPN and CDR2 is SVGIG (reference sequence). The CDR3 is 14 amino acids. The ends lost 2 bases at V and 4 bases at J; junction bases unmatched: 7. The CDR3 DNA follows: TGTGCCTGGAGTTGGGCAGGGGGCGGATACGAGCAGTACTTC. Amino acid sequence: CAWSWAGGGYEQYF.

The CDR3 here is CASTDWASGGDTQYF. The CDR3 DNA follows: TGTGCCAGCACCGACTGGGCTAGCGGGGGTGATACGCAGTATTTT. This rearrangement joins TRBV6-1 to TRBJ2-3; TRBD2 agrees at 10 bases. The length of the CDR3 is 15 residues. Germline V gene data show CDR1 as MNHNS and CDR2 as SASEGT. After removal of 7 bases from V and 6 bases from J, the junction contained 10 bases not matched to a gene.

This clone has only a few counts. The chain links TRBV30 to TRBJ1-5, with D possibly being TRBD1 (6 bases). Germline V lookup: CDR1 GTSNPN, CDR2 SVGIG (reference sequence). V was trimmed by 7 bases and J by 1 base, leaving 11 bases between them. CDR3 length: 13 residues. The CDR3 is CASRGGSNQPQHF. The CDR3 DNA is TGTGCCTCACGTGGGGGCAGCAATCAGCCCCAGCATTTT.

The rearrangement uses TRBV5-1 and TRBJ2-3; TRBD1 aligns across 7 bases. Per germline, CDR1 SGHRS and CDR2 YFSETQ. J was trimmed by 0 bases and V by 3 bases; bases with no gene match: 7. CDR3 length: 16 amino acids. The DNA of the CDR3 is TGCGCCAGCAGCTCCGGACAGGAGATGAGCACAGATACGCAGTATTTT. Translated: CASSSGQEMSTDTQYF.

This clone has just one count. The chain has TRBV6-6 and TRBJ2-1; 14 bases line up with TRBD2. CDR3 length: 16 residues. V was clipped by 6 bases and J by 3 bases; unmatched bases: 4. The germline CDR1 and CDR2 sequences are MNHNY and SVGAGI (reference sequence). CDR3: CASSHGLAGGYNEQFF. The CDR3 DNA is TGTGCCAGCAGCCACGGACTAGCGGGGGGCTACAATGAGCAGTTCTTC.

V usage is TRBV19 and J usage is TRBJ1-5, with 9 bases fitting TRBD1. Germline assignment: CDR1 LNHDA and CDR2 SQIVND (reference sequence). Losses at the gene ends were 7 bases for V and 6 bases for J; bases not matched to a gene: 7. The CDR3 runs 14 residues. This chain's CDR3 is CASKAGQGFQPQHF. The CDR3 bases are TGTGCCAGTAAGGCGGGACAGGGTTTTCAGCCCCAGCATTTT.

The chain is built from TRBV5-6 and TRBJ2-3; tentatively, D is TRBD2 (6 bases). In germline, CDR1 is SGHDT, CDR2 YYEEEE. Deletions cut 3 bases from V and 6 bases from J, with 17 bases between. This CDR3 comprises 15 residues. The CDR3 DNA follows: TGTGCCAGCAGCTCACTCCCACGGGGGACGGATACGCAGTATTTT. Its translation is CASSSLPRGTDTQYF. The full variable domain, completed using reference TRBV5-6 and TRBJ2-3, is DAGVTQSPTHLIKTRGQQVTLRCSPKSGHDTVSWYQQALGQGPQFIFQYYEEEERQRGNFPDRFSGHQFPNYSSELNVNALLLGDSALYLCASSSLPRGTDTQYFGPGTRLTVL.

V gene TRBV27 combines with J gene TRBJ1-5, with 7 positions matching TRBD1. J gave up 2 bases and V 6 bases, and 7 bases lay outside the gene matches. The CDR3 runs 15 residues. Germline CDR1 reads MNHEY; CDR2 reads SMNVEV (reference sequence). The CDR3 sequence is CASRLLTGGNQPQHF. As DNA, the CDR3 is TGTGCCAGCAGGCTCCTAACAGGGGGCAATCAGCCCCAGCATTTT.